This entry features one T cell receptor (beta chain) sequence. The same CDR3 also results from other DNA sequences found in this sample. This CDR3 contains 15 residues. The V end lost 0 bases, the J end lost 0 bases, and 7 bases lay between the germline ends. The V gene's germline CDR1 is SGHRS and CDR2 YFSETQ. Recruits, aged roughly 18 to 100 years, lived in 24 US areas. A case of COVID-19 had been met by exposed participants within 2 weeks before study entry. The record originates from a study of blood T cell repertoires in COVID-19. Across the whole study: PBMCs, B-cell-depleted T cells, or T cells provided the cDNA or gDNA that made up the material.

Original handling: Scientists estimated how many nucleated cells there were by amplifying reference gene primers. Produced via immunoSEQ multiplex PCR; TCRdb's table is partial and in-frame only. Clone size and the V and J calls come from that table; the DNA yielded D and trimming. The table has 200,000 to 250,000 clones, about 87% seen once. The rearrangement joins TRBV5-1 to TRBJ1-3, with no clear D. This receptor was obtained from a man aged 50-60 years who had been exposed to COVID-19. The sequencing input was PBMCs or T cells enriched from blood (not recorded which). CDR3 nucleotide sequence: TGCGCCAGCAGCTTGGCTAGGAGCTCTGGAAACACCATATATTTT. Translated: CASSLARSSGNTIYF.